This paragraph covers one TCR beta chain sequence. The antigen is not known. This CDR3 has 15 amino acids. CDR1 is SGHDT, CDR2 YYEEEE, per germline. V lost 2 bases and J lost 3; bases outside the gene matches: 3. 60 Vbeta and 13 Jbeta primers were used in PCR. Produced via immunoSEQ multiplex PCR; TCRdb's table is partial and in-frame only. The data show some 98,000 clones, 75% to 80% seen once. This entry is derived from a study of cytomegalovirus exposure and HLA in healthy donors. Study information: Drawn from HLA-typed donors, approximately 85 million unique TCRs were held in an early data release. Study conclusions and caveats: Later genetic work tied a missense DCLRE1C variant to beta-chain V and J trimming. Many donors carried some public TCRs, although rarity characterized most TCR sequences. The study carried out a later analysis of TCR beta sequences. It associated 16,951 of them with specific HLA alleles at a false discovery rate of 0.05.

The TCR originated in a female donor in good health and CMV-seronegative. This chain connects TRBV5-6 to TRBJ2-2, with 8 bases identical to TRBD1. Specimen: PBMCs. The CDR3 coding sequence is TGTGCCAGCAGCTTTTACAGGGGGTACACCGGGGAGCTGTTTTTT. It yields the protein CASSFYRGYTGELFF.